This T cell receptor beta chain is drawn from a study of blood T cell repertoires in COVID-19. Germline V gene data show CDR1 as SGDLS and CDR2 as YYNGEE. CDR3 length equals 15 residues. The V and J ends lost 2 bases and 5 bases, in that order; junction bases with no gene match: 5. Two negative PCRs, clearance, or symptom resolution were required of recovered Cohort 3 donors. Study processing details: Nucleated cell counts were estimated from reference gene primer amplification. This table comes from immunoSEQ multiplex PCR, and its TCRdb copy is limited to in-frame clones, with some not included. D and trimming come from the DNA, and the V and J calls and clone size come from that table. The sample shows about 500,000 clones, 87% of them seen only once.

The chain joins TRBV9 to TRBJ2-3; 10 nucleotides line up with TRBD1. Sequencing was carried out using PBMCs or T cells enriched from blood (not recorded which). The clonotype originates from a woman younger than 30 who had recovered from COVID-19. CDR3 sequence: CASSVLGQGRDTQYF. The CDR3 bases are TGTGCCAGCAGCGTCTTGGGACAGGGGAGAGATACGCAGTATTTT.